This T cell receptor beta chain was sequenced for a study of CXCR3-negative and CXCR3-positive naive CD8 T cells. The CDR3 is 13 amino acids. The germline gives CDR1 LNHDA, CDR2 SQIVND (reference sequence). UMI-tagged TRB cDNA libraries were built via 5' RACE. TCRdb reprocessed the 5' RACE reads; each CDR3 protein has one entry and no DNA is given. Found here are 3,600 or so distinct CDR3 sequences; the top ten clones hold roughly 1.9%. Whole-study findings and limits: CXCR3-negative and CXCR3-positive naive cells shared comparable TRBV-TRBJ usage, but memory cells did not.

Investigators sorted each CD8+ T cell subset in triplicate, taking around 330,000 cells each time. Naive cells were sorted as CD45RO-, CCR7+, CD27+ and CD95-. As concerns this clonotype: Its antigen remains unidentified.

Sequencing was performed on naive CXCR3- CD8+ T cells from blood. The subset was: CD45RO-CCR7+CD27+CD95- naive CD8+ T cells lacking CXCR3 (TNR3-). This receptor was obtained from a human donor in good health. Some clones in this sample may be carry-over from other donors' samples. This rearrangement joins TRBV19 to TRBJ1-1. The chain's CDR3 is CASSYTVNTEAFF.